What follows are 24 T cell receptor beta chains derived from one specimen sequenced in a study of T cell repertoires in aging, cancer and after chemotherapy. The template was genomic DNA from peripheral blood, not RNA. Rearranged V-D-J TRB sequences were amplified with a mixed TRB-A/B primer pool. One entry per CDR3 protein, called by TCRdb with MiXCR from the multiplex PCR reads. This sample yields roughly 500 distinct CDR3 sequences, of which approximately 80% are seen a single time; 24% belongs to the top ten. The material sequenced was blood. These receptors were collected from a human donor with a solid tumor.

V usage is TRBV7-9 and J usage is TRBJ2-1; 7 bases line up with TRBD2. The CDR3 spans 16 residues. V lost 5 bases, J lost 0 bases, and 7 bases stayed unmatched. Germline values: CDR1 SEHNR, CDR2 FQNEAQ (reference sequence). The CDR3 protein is CASSATSSSSYNEQFF. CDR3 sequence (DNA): TGTGCCAGCAGCGCGACTAGCTCGAGCTCCTACAATGAGCAGTTCTTC.

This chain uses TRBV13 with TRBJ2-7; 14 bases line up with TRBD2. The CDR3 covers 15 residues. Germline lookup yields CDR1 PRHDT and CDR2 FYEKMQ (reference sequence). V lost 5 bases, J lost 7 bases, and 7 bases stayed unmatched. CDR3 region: CASSRGLAGAQEQYF. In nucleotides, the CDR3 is TGTGCCAGCAGCCGGGGACTAGCGGGGGCACAGGAGCAGTACTTC.

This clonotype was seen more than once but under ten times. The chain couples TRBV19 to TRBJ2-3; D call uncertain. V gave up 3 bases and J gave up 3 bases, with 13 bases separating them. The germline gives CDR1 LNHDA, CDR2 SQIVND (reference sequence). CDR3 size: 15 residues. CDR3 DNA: TGTGCCAGTAGTATCTTCCATTACTTAACAGATACGCAGTATTTT. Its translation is CASSIFHYLTDTQYF.

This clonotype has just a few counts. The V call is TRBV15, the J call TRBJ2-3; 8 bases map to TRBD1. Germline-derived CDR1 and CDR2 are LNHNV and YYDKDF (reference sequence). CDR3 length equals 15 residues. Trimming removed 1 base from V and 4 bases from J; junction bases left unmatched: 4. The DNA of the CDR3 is TGTGCCACCAGCAGAGCCCCAGGGGGCGCAGATACGCAGTATTTT. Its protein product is CATSRAPGGADTQYF.

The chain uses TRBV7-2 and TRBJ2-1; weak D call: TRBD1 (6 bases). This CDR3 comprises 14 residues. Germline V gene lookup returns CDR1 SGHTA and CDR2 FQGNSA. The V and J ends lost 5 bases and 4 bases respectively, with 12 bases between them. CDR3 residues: CASSIGTLYNEQFF. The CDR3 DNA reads TGTGCCAGCAGCATCGGGACACTTTACAATGAGCAGTTCTTC. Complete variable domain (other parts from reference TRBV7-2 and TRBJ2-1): GAGVSQSPSNKVTEKGKDVELRCDPISGHTALYWYRQSLGQGLEFLIYFQGNSAPDKSGLPSDRFSAERTGGSVSTLTIQRTQQEDSAVYLCASSIGTLYNEQFFGPGTRLTVL.

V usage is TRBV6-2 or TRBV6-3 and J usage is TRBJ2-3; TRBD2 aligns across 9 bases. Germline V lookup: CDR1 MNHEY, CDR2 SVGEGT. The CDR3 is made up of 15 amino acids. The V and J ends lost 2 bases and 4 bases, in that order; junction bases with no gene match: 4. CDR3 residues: CASSYSSSGADTQYF. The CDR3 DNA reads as TGTGCCAGCAGTTACAGTTCTAGCGGGGCAGATACGCAGTATTTT.

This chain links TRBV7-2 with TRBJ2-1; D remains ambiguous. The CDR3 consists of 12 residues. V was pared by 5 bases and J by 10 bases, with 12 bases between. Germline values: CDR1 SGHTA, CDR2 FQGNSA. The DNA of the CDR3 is TGTGCCAGCAGCCCTAGGATAGGAGAGCAGTTCTTC. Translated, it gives CASSPRIGEQFF.

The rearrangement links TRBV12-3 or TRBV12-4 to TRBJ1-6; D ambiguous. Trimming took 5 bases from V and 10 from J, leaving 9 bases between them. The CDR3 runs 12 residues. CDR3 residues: CASSPVGSPLHF. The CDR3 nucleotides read TGTGCCAGCAGTCCGGTTGGATCACCCCTCCACTTT.

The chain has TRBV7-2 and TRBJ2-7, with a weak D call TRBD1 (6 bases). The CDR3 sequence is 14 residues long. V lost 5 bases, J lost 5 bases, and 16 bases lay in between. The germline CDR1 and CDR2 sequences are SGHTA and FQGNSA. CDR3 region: CASSQGHRTDEQYF. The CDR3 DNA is TGTGCCAGCAGCCAGGGACACCGGACGGACGAGCAGTACTTC.

CDR3 in amino acids: CASSSTGGITDTQYF. The CDR3 bases are TGTGCCAGCAGCTCCACAGGGGGGATCACAGATACGCAGTATTTT. The chain is built from TRBV7-9 and TRBJ2-3; 8 bases line up with TRBD1. V lost 4 bases and J lost 2; bases outside the gene matches: 5. This CDR3 spans 15 amino acids. Germline V CDR1 and CDR2: SEHNR, FQNEAQ (reference sequence).

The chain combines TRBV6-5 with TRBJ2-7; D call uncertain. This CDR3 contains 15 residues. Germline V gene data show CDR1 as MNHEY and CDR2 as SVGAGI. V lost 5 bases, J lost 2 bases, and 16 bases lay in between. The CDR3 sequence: CASSESTGTTYEQYF. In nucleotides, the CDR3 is TGTGCCAGCAGTGAATCGACGGGTACCACCTACGAGCAGTACTTC.

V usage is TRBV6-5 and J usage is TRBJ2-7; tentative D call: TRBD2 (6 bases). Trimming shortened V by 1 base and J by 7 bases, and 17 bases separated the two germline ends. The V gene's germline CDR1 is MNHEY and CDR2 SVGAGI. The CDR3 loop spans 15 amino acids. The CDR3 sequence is CASSYLGGAEGEQYF. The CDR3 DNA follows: TGTGCCAGCAGTTACTTAGGAGGGGCCGAAGGAGAGCAGTACTTC.

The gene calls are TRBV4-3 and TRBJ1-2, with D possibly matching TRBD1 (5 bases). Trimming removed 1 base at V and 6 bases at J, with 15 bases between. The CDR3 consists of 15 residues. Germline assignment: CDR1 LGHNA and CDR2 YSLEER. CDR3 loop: CASSQGSSGTDGYTF. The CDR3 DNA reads TGCGCCAGCAGCCAAGGCTCTTCAGGGACGGATGGCTACACCTTC.

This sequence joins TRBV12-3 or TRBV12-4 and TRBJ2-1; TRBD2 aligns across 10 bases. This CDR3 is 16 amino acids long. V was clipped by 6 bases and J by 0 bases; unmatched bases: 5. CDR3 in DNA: TGTGCCAGCAGAACTAGCGGGGCGAGCTCCTACAATGAGCAGTTCTTC. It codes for CASRTSGASSYNEQFF.

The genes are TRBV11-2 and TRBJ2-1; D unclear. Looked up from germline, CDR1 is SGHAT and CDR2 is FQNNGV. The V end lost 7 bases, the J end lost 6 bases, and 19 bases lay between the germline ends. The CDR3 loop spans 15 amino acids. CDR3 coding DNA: TGTGCCAGCACTCGCCTGGGTCAGCCCTCCAATGAGCAGTTCTTC. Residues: CASTRLGQPSNEQFF.

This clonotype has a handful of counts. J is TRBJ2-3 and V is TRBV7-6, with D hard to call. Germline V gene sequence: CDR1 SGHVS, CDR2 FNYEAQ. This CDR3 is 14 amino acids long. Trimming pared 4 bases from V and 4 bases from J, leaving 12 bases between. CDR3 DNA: TGTGCCAGCAGCTCTGATGATTGGGCAGATACGCAGTATTTT. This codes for CASSSDDWADTQYF.

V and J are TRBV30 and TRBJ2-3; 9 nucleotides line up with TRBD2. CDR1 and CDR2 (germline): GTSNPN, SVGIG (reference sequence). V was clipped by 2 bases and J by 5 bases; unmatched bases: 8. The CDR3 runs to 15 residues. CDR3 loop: CAWSQTPLAGDTQYF. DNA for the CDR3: TGTGCCTGGAGTCAAACCCCACTAGCGGGAGATACGCAGTATTTT.

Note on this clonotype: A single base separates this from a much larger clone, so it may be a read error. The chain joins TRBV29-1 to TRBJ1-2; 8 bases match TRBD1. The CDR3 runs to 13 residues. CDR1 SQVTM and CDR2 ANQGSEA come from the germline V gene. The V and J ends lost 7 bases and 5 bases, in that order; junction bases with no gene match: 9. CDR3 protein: CSADRGNEYGYTF. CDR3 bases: TGCAGCGCCGACAGGGGAAACGAGTATGGCTACACCTTC.

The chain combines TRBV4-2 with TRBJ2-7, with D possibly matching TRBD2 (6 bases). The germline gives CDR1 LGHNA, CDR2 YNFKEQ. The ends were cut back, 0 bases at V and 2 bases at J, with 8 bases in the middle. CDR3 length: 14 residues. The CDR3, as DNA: TGTGCCAGCAGCCAAGAGGCGGGGCCCTACGAGCAGTACTTC. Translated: CASSQEAGPYEQYF.

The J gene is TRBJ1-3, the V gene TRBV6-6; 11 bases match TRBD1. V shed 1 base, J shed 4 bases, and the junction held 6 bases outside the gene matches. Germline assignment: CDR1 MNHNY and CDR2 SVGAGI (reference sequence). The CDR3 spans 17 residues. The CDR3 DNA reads TGTGCCAGCAGTTACTTGGGGGACAGGGGGTCGGGAAACACCATATATTTT. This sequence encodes CASSYLGDRGSGNTIYF.

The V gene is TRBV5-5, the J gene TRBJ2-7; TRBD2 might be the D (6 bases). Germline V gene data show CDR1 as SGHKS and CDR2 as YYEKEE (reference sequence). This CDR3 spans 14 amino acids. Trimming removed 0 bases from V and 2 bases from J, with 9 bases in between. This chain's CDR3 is CASSLGLGAYEQYF. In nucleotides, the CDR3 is TGTGCCAGCAGCTTGGGACTAGGAGCCTACGAGCAGTACTTC.

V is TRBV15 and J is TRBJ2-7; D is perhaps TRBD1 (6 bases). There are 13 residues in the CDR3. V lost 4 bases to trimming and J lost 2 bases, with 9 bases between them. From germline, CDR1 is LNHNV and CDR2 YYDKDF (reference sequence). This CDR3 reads CATSTRQAYEQYF. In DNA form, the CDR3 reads TGTGCCACCAGCACCCGACAGGCCTACGAGCAGTACTTC.

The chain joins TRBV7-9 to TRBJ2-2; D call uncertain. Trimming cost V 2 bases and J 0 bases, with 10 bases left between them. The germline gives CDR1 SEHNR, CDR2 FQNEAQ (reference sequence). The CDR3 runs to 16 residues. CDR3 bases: TGTGCCAGCAGCTTACGAGTGTCGACGAACACCGGGGAGCTGTTTTTT. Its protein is CASSLRVSTNTGELFF.

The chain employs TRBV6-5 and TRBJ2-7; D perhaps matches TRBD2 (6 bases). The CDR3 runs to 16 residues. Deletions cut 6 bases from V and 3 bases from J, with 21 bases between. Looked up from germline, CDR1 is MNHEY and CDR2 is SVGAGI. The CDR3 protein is CASRPRPGGVFYEQYF. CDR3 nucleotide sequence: TGTGCCAGCAGGCCGCGTCCCGGCGGGGTTTTCTACGAGCAGTACTTC.